Below, 21 T cell receptor beta chains from the same sample are listed, as sequenced in a study of post-analysis software for immune sequencing data. Regarding the study as a whole: About five TRBV segments occurring more often in patients than controls included TRBV5-6, TRBV5-1 and TRBV20-1.

Built from TCR beta cDNA, the libraries had unique molecular identifiers in them. Each CDR3 protein gets one entry after TCRdb re-called the PCR reads with MiXCR. The sample includes over 250,000 distinct CDR3 sequences, 36% of them seen just once. Which antigens these TCRs recognize remains unknown. Sequenced sample: blood. These TCRs come from a girl aged 10 to 17 with multiple sclerosis.

This clonotype was observed many times. The chain combines TRBV12-3 or TRBV12-4 with TRBJ1-2; D is possibly TRBD1 (6 bases). V lost 7 bases and J 6 bases, leaving 12 bases between the germline ends. This CDR3 contains 12 residues. The CDR3 loop reads CASTTGLDGYTF. The CDR3, as DNA: TGTGCCAGCACCACAGGGTTGGATGGCTACACCTTC.

Comments on this clonotype: A much larger clonotype is one base distant, so this may be a read error. V and J are TRBV5-1 and TRBJ1-4; TRBD1 matches at 7 bases. This CDR3 has 17 residues. Germline CDR1 reads SGHRS; CDR2 reads YFSETQ. The J segment lost 6 bases and the V segment lost 4 bases, leaving 15 bases of the junction unmatched. CDR3 nucleotide sequence: TGCGCCAGCAGCCCACAGGGGCTCCTAGTTCAAGATGAAAAACTGTTTTTT. Protein sequence: CASSPQGLLVQDEKLFF.

This clonotype was seen repeatedly, ten times or more. The V gene is TRBV20-1, the J gene TRBJ1-1; D is undetermined. Trimming left V 2 bases short and J 0 bases short, with 7 bases between. The CDR3 extends over 13 amino acids. The germline gives CDR1 DFQATT, CDR2 SNEGSKA (reference sequence). CDR3 protein: CSARHSLNTEAFF. In DNA form, the CDR3 reads TGCAGTGCTAGACACAGCCTGAACACTGAAGCTTTCTTT.

There are many counts of this clonotype. The chain combines TRBV20-1 with TRBJ2-3; D is unresolved. The germline gives CDR1 DFQATT, CDR2 SNEGSKA (reference sequence). Deletions cut 0 bases from V and 2 bases from J, with 12 bases between. The length of the CDR3 is 15 residues. The CDR3, as DNA: TGCAGTGCTAGAGAAATAGGCAAAATCACAGATACGCAGTATTTT. It codes for CSAREIGKITDTQYF.

The rearrangement joins TRBV20-1 to TRBJ2-5, with 14 bases aligning to TRBD2. The V gene's germline CDR1 is DFQATT and CDR2 SNEGSKA (reference sequence). V was clipped by 5 bases and J by 11 bases; unmatched bases: 7. This CDR3 comprises 13 residues. The CDR3 is CSAPGLAGAGQYF. In DNA, the CDR3 is TGCAGTGCTCCGGGACTAGCGGGAGCGGGTCAGTACTTC.

This clonotype was seen at least ten times. The chain couples TRBV20-1 to TRBJ1-4, with TRBD1 matching over 8 bases. This CDR3 has 16 residues. V was pared by 5 bases and J by 4 bases, with 12 bases of the junction left unmatched. CDR1 is DFQATT and CDR2 is SNEGSKA in the germline V gene (reference sequence). The CDR3 DNA is TGCAGTGCTCCCGGGACAGGCGCCCGTATTAATGAAAAACTGTTTTTT. It codes for CSAPGTGARINEKLFF.

About this clonotype itself: Since a much larger clone is just one base distant, this may be a read error. V is TRBV27 and J is TRBJ1-5; D is undetermined. Trimming removed 6 bases at V and 8 bases at J, with 17 bases between. Germline V lookup: CDR1 MNHEY, CDR2 SMNVEV (reference sequence). The CDR3 runs to 14 residues. The CDR3 DNA reads TGTGCCAGCAGCACGGGAAGTGGGGTGAAGCCCCAGCATTTT. It is translated as CASSTGSGVKPQHF.

This clonotype has only one observation. One end of the junction varies from germline; a read error may be responsible. The V and J genes are TRBV11-2 and TRBJ1-4; D perhaps matches TRBD1 (5 bases). The V gene's germline CDR1 is SGHAT and CDR2 FQNNGV. The CDR3 has 14 amino acids. CDR3 region: CASNLWQGGEKLFF. The CDR3 nucleotides read TGTGCCAGCAACTTATGGCAGGGAGGTGAAAAACTGTTTTTT.

The chain is built from TRBV9 and TRBJ1-1, with D hard to call. Germline CDR1 SGDLS, CDR2 YYNGEE. The V end lost 0 bases, the J end lost 1 base, and 10 bases lay between the germline ends. The CDR3 loop spans 15 amino acids. The CDR3 DNA sequence: TGTGCCAGCAGCGTAGCTTTCACCCCGAACACTGAAGCTTTCTTT. It translates to CASSVAFTPNTEAFF.

In this sample, this clonotype turned up many times. This chain links TRBV29-1 with TRBJ1-2, with D unresolved. With 2 bases removed from V and 5 bases from J, the gap between germline ends came to 12 bases. Germline CDR1 and CDR2: SQVTM and ANQGSEA. This CDR3 comprises 13 residues. The CDR3 protein is CSVEKGIGYGYTF. CDR3 in DNA: TGCAGCGTTGAAAAGGGTATCGGGTATGGCTACACCTTC.

This clonotype occurred a few times. The chain is built from TRBV5-4 and TRBJ1-1; TRBD1 agrees at 10 bases. Germline assignment: CDR1 SGHNT and CDR2 YYREEE (reference sequence). The V and J ends lost 0 bases and 3 bases, in that order; junction bases with no gene match: 2. This CDR3 spans 15 amino acids. CDR3 in amino acids: CASSLGGQGDTEAFF. CDR3 nucleotide sequence: TGTGCCAGCAGCTTGGGTGGACAGGGGGACACTGAAGCTTTCTTT.

The rearrangement joins TRBV6-4 to TRBJ2-3; tentative D call: TRBD2 (5 bases). V lost 0 bases, J lost 6 bases, and 16 bases lay in between. Looked up from germline, CDR1 is MRHNA and CDR2 is SNTAGT. This CDR3 contains 16 residues. The CDR3 nucleotides are TGTGCCAGCAGTGACTCCTACGGGGTTAGCCACGATACGCAGTATTTT. This encodes CASSDSYGVSHDTQYF.

This clonotype was observed at least ten times. This chain joins TRBV6-1 and TRBJ2-5; D call uncertain. V was cut by 4 bases and J by 0 bases, with 9 bases left in between. The CDR3 covers 14 residues. CDR1 and CDR2 from the germline V gene are MNHNS and SASEGT. The CDR3: CASSVGSYQETQYF. CDR3 DNA sequence: TGTGCCAGCAGTGTGGGTAGCTACCAAGAGACCCAGTACTTC.

This clonotype was seen ten or more times. V and J are TRBV11-2 and TRBJ1-2, with 9 bases that match TRBD1. The V gene end was trimmed by 4 bases and the J gene end by 8 bases; junction bases not matched to a gene: 5. The germline V gene encodes CDR1 SGHAT and CDR2 FQNNGV. The CDR3 is 13 residues long. The CDR3 coding sequence is TGTGCCAGCAGCTCACGGGACAGGGAGGGCTACACCTTC. Translated, it gives CASSSRDREGYTF. Based on the CDR3 plus reference TRBV11-2 and TRBJ1-2, the full variable domain is EAGVAQSPRYKIIEKRQSVAFWCNPISGHATLYWYQQILGQGPKLLIQFQNNGVVDDSQLPKDRFSAERLKGVDSTLKIQPAKLEDSAVYLCASSSRDREGYTFGSGTRLTVV.

This clonotype was counted only a few times. The chain is built from TRBV20-1 and TRBJ2-1; D may be TRBD2 (6 bases). CDR1 and CDR2 from the germline V gene are DFQATT and SNEGSKA (reference sequence). This CDR3 comprises 16 residues. Trimming removed 0 bases from V and 6 bases from J, with 18 bases in between. The CDR3 is CSARDRGRLEVNEQFF. The DNA for the CDR3 is TGCAGTGCTAGAGATCGGGGCAGACTAGAGGTCAATGAGCAGTTCTTC.

A note on this clonotype: A much larger clonotype is one base distant, so this may be a read error. In DNA form, the CDR3 reads TGTGCCAGCAGCCAGGACCCCGGACAGGTATCCTGCGAGCAGTACTTC. It codes for CASSQDPGQVSCEQYF. V gene TRBV14 combines with J gene TRBJ2-7; 7 bases agree with TRBD1. Germline lookup yields CDR1 SGHDN and CDR2 FVKESK. CDR3 length equals 16 residues.

This clonotype occurred a few times. V and J are TRBV28 and TRBJ2-1; D may be TRBD1 (7 bases). Trimming stripped 5 bases from V and 14 bases from J, with 13 bases between. The CDR3 extends over 11 amino acids. Germline lookup yields CDR1 MDHEN and CDR2 SYDVKM. The DNA for the CDR3 is TGTGCCAGCAGTCTCGACAGGGAGGAGTTCTTC. It is translated as CASSLDREEFF.

The chain combines TRBV20-1 with TRBJ2-6, with 9 positions matching TRBD2. The trim removed 1 base at V and 0 bases at J, leaving 10 bases unmatched. CDR3 length: 19 residues. The V gene's germline CDR1 is DFQATT and CDR2 SNEGSKA (reference sequence). CDR3 loop: CSARGGSGSPLSGANVLTF. The CDR3 DNA sequence: TGCAGTGCTAGAGGTGGTAGCGGGAGCCCCCTCTCTGGGGCCAACGTCCTGACTTTC.

This chain joins TRBV7-3 and TRBJ2-3, with D possibly matching TRBD1 (5 bases). The CDR3 spans 14 residues. The germline V and J ends were trimmed by 4 bases and 3 bases, with 11 bases remaining between them. CDR1 and CDR2 from the germline V gene are SGHTA and FQGTGA. The DNA of the CDR3 is TGTGCCAGCAGCTACAGGTTTGGGACAGATACGCAGTATTTT. Its translation: CASSYRFGTDTQYF.

This clonotype was counted many times. The rearrangement joins TRBV3-1 to TRBJ2-1; 7 nucleotides match TRBD1. V trimming: 2 bases; J trimming: 2 bases; junction bases outside the gene matches: 6. CDR1 and CDR2 from the germline V gene are LGHDT and YNNKEL (reference sequence). The length of the CDR3 is 16 residues. The CDR3, as DNA: TGTGCCAGCAGCCAATGGCCAGGGGGTCCCTACAATGAGCAGTTCTTC. Translation: CASSQWPGGPYNEQFF.

The gene calls are TRBV2 and TRBJ2-5; 9 positions match TRBD2. Matching the DNA end better, TRBJ2-7 makes the J call doubtful. This CDR3 region has 18 residues. Germline V gene lookup returns CDR1 SNHLY and CDR2 FYNNEI. As DNA, the CDR3 is TGTGCCAGCAGTGGGTCAAAGAGAAGTGGACTAGCGCCTTACGAGCAGTACTTC. Protein: CASSGSKRSGLAPYEQYF.